Below are 23 T cell receptor beta chains sequenced from a single sample in a study of brain T cells in children with intractable seizures. Time point in this sample: blood from clinic visit 5 months post-surgery; TSC patient then seizure free. Profiled with immunoSEQ multiplex PCR; TCRdb holds only in-frame clones, not every one. This table has about 350,000 clones, approximately 93% appearing once. This sample comprised peripheral blood, obtained less than 6 months after surgery. The source is a boy under two years old with tuberous sclerosis and intractable seizures.

J is TRBJ2-2 and V is TRBV19; 10 nucleotides agree with TRBD2. Germline V gene sequence: CDR1 LNHDA, CDR2 SQIVND (reference sequence). The CDR3 covers 15 residues. Trimming cost V 3 bases and J 7 bases; bases outside gene matches: 5. CDR3 in amino acids: CASSMPSGRSGELFF. DNA for the CDR3: TGTGCCAGTAGTATGCCTAGCGGGAGAAGCGGGGAGCTGTTTTTT.

V and J are TRBV30 and TRBJ1-1; 7 nucleotides align to TRBD1. Germline V gene lookup returns CDR1 GTSNPN and CDR2 SVGIG (reference sequence). Germline trimming cut 7 bases from V and 1 base from J; bases unmatched to any gene: 9. The CDR3 length is 14 residues. The CDR3 DNA is TGTGCCTTTAAGGGGGCTACGGGGAACACTGAAGCTTTCTTT. This codes for CAFKGATGNTEAFF. Complete variable domain (other parts from reference TRBV30 and TRBJ1-1): SQTIHQWPATLVQPVGSPLSLECTVEGTSNPNLYWYRQAAGRGLQLLFYSVGIGQISSEVPQNLSASRPQDRQFILSSKKLLLSDSGFYLCAFKGATGNTEAFFGQGTRLTVV.

This clone was counted once. The J gene is TRBJ1-4, the V gene TRBV30; no firm D call. Per the germline V gene, CDR1 is GTSNPN and CDR2 is SVGIG (reference sequence). V was pared by 8 bases and J by 5 bases, with 15 bases between. The CDR3 runs 13 residues. This CDR3 reads CALSRGNNEKLFF. CDR3 nucleotide sequence: TGTGCCCTCTCTCGGGGTAACAATGAAAAACTGTTTTTT.

The genes are TRBV6-5 and TRBJ2-7; 11 bases line up with TRBD2. Germline V gives CDR1 MNHEY, CDR2 SVGAGI. The trim removed 3 bases at V and 7 bases at J, leaving 11 bases unmatched. CDR3 length equals 16 residues. CDR3 protein: CASSYSIAGGPGEQYF. DNA of the CDR3: TGTGCCAGCAGTTATTCCATAGCGGGGGGGCCAGGAGAGCAGTACTTC.

The chain links TRBV2 to TRBJ2-7, with a tentative D call TRBD1 (6 bases). The CDR3 runs to 13 residues. V lost 7 bases and J lost 2, with 12 bases in between. Germline CDR1 SNHLY, CDR2 FYNNEI. CDR3 DNA sequence: TGTGCCAGCACTGCCGGGACAACCTACGAGCAGTACTTC. Its protein is CASTAGTTYEQYF.

This clone was found once. The chain employs TRBV4-2 and TRBJ2-7; 8 nucleotides agree with TRBD2. The CDR3 sequence is 16 residues long. V trimming: 0 bases; J trimming: 3 bases; junction bases outside the gene matches: 7. The germline V gene has CDR1 LGHNA and CDR2 YNFKEQ. CDR3 in amino acids: CASSQDQLAEFYEQYF. The CDR3 DNA reads as TGTGCCAGCAGCCAAGATCAACTAGCGGAATTCTACGAGCAGTACTTC.

CDR3 loop: CASSPGGGPNTEAFF. The DNA of the CDR3 is TGCGCCAGCAGCCCCGGTGGGGGCCCGAACACTGAAGCTTTCTTT. The rearrangement uses TRBV5-1 and TRBJ1-1; D possibly corresponds to TRBD1 (6 bases). V shed 4 bases and J shed 1 base, with 14 bases lying between them. The CDR3 is 15 residues long. The germline V gene encodes CDR1 SGHRS and CDR2 YFSETQ.

CDR3 amino acids: CASSPLYREGVGYAYEQYF. Written as DNA, the CDR3 is TGTGCCAGTAGTCCCCTCTACAGGGAGGGGGTTGGGTACGCCTACGAGCAGTACTTC. The genes are TRBV19 and TRBJ2-7, with a tentative D call TRBD2 (7 bases). V was cut by 5 bases and J by 2 bases, with 28 bases left in between. This CDR3 has 19 amino acids. From germline, CDR1 is LNHDA and CDR2 SQIVND (reference sequence).

This chain joins TRBV11-2 and TRBJ2-1; 9 positions match TRBD2. Trimming at V came to 4 bases and at J to 5 bases, leaving 6 bases not matched to a gene. The germline CDR1 and CDR2 sequences are SGHAT and FQNNGV. There are 15 residues in the CDR3. Here the CDR3 reads CASSSRTSVDNEQFF. The CDR3, as DNA: TGTGCCAGCAGCTCCCGGACTAGCGTGGACAATGAGCAGTTCTTC.

CDR3: CASSLAITSGGANEQFF. CDR3 coding DNA: TGTGCCAGCAGCTTAGCGATAACTAGCGGGGGGGCCAATGAGCAGTTCTTC. The rearrangement links TRBV7-2 to TRBJ2-1; TRBD2 matches at 13 bases. The CDR3 consists of 17 residues. Germline CDR1 SGHTA, CDR2 FQGNSA. Trimming cost V 0 bases and J 6 bases; bases outside gene matches: 5.

This clone appeared once. Other DNA variants within this sample encode the same CDR3. The gene calls are TRBV9 and TRBJ2-7, with 10 bases identical to TRBD2. The length of the CDR3 is 14 residues. Per the germline V gene, CDR1 is SGDLS and CDR2 is YYNGEE. The V segment lost 0 bases and the J segment 3 bases; nucleotides outside the gene matches: 0. The CDR3 DNA is TGTGCCAGCAGCGTAGCTAGCGGGGGCTACGAGCAGTACTTC. Amino acids: CASSVASGGYEQYF.

The rearrangement uses TRBV29-1 and TRBJ1-6, with TRBD1 matching over 7 bases. CDR3 length: 13 amino acids. The junction had 8 bases not matched to a gene; V was cut back by 5 bases and J by 10 bases. The germline gives CDR1 SQVTM, CDR2 ANQGSEA. CDR3 amino acids: CSVRTGPNSPLHF. The DNA of the CDR3 is TGCAGCGTTCGGACAGGACCTAACTCACCCCTCCACTTT.

V gene TRBV18 combines with J gene TRBJ1-2; 10 bases match TRBD1. Trimming cost V 4 bases and J 8 bases; bases outside gene matches: 7. The germline V gene encodes CDR1 KGHSH and CDR2 LQKENI. The CDR3 runs 14 residues. CDR3 bases: TGTGCCAGCTCACGTGAAGGGACAGGGGAAGGCTACACCTTC. Residues: CASSREGTGEGYTF.

V is TRBV7-8 and J is TRBJ2-1; D is uncertain. The CDR3 extends over 16 amino acids. V dropped 5 bases and J dropped 0 bases, with 14 bases sitting between them. From germline, CDR1 is SGHVS and CDR2 FQNEAQ. The CDR3 coding sequence is TGTGCCAGCAGCGTCATGCGTATTATCTCCTACAATGAGCAGTTCTTC. It yields the protein CASSVMRIISYNEQFF.

The chain carries TRBV30 and TRBJ2-3, with unresolved D. Germline V gene data show CDR1 as GTSNPN and CDR2 as SVGIG (reference sequence). The ends were cut back, 5 bases at V and 5 bases at J, with 20 bases in the middle. The CDR3 is 15 residues long. CDR3 DNA sequence: TGTGCCTGGGCTGACGGGCTAACTTGGGGAGATACGCAGTATTTT. It translates to CAWADGLTWGDTQYF.

The chain employs TRBV13 and TRBJ2-7; 8 positions agree with TRBD1. The junction had 8 bases not matched to a gene; V was cut back by 5 bases and J by 2 bases. CDR3 size: 15 residues. Germline lookup yields CDR1 PRHDT and CDR2 FYEKMQ (reference sequence). The CDR3 DNA is TGTGCCAGCAGCCGACAGGGGCCTCCCACCTACGAGCAGTACTTC. Translated: CASSRQGPPTYEQYF.

This chain links TRBV25-1 with TRBJ1-1; no definite D call. Germline lookup yields CDR1 MGHDK and CDR2 SYGVNS. V was cut by 11 bases and J by 1 base, with 11 bases left in between. The CDR3 runs to 12 residues. CDR3 in amino acids: CAGNKENTEAFF. CDR3 bases: TGTGCCGGCAACAAGGAGAACACTGAAGCTTTCTTT.

The chain carries TRBV13 and TRBJ2-3; 12 bases are shared with TRBD2. This CDR3 region has 16 residues. The trim removed 4 bases at V and 0 bases at J, leaving 2 bases unmatched. Looked up from germline, CDR1 is PRHDT and CDR2 is FYEKMQ (reference sequence). The CDR3: CASSSGTSGSTDTQYF. Written as DNA, the CDR3 is TGTGCCAGCAGCTCGGGGACTAGCGGGAGCACAGATACGCAGTATTTT.

The chain uses TRBV3-1 (or the pseudogene TRBV3-2) and TRBJ1-3; D call uncertain. The germline gives CDR1 LGHDT, CDR2 YNNKEL (reference sequence). Deletions cut 2 bases from V and 4 bases from J, with 3 bases between. CDR3 length equals 12 residues. As DNA, the CDR3 is TGTGCCAGCAGCCAAATGGGAAACACCATATATTTT. It codes for CASSQMGNTIYF.

This chain uses TRBV18 with TRBJ2-6; D gene ambiguous. The CDR3 sequence is 17 residues long. V lost 2 bases and J lost 0, with 11 bases in between. Germline CDR1 and CDR2: KGHSH and LQKENI. CDR3 sequence reads: CASSPSIVDSGANVLTF. The CDR3 DNA reads as TGTGCCAGCTCACCAAGTATCGTAGACTCTGGGGCCAACGTCCTGACTTTC.

The chain is built from TRBV30 and TRBJ1-1; D is possibly TRBD1 (5 bases). V lost 3 bases and J lost 5, with 16 bases in between. CDR1 is GTSNPN and CDR2 is SVGIG in the germline V gene (reference sequence). This CDR3 comprises 14 residues. CDR3 nucleotides: TGTGCCTGGAGCGATAGCTATTGGGGGACTGAAGCTTTCTTT. Translating it yields CAWSDSYWGTEAFF.

The chain carries TRBV6-5 and TRBJ1-2, with D perhaps TRBD1 (5 bases). Germline CDR1 reads MNHEY; CDR2 reads SVGAGI. There are 13 residues in the CDR3. Deletions cut 5 bases from V and 5 bases from J, with 12 bases between. CDR3: CASSLTGGYGYTF. The CDR3 DNA is TGTGCCAGCAGTCTAACAGGAGGGTATGGCTACACCTTC.

The J gene is TRBJ1-1, the V gene TRBV7-3; a weak D match, TRBD1 (5 bases). The V end lost 2 bases, the J end lost 9 bases, and 13 bases lay between the germline ends. The CDR3 runs 13 residues. Germline values: CDR1 SGHTA, CDR2 FQGTGA. DNA for the CDR3: TGTGCCAGCAGCTTAGGGGCAATGGAGAAAGCTTTCTTT. Protein: CASSLGAMEKAFF. The variable domain in full, with the rest retrieved from reference TRBV7-3 and TRBJ1-1, is GAGVSQTPSNKVTEKGKYVELRCDPISGHTALYWYRQSLGQGPEFLIYFQGTGAADDSGLPNDRFFAVRPEGSVSTLKIQRTERGDSAVYLCASSLGAMEKAFFGQGTRLTVV.